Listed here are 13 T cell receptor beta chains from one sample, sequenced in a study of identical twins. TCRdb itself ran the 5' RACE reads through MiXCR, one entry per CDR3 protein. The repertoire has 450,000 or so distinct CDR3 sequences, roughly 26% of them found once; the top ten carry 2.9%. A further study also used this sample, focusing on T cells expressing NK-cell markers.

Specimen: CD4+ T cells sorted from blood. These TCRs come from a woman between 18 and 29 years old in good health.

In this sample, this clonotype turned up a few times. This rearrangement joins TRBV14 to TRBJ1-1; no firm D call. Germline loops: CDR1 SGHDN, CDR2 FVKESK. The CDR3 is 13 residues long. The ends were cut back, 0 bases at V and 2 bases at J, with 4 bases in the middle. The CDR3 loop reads CASSQEGNTEAFF. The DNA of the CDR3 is TGTGCCAGCAGCCAAGAGGGAAACACTGAAGCTTTCTTT.

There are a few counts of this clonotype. The CDR3 DNA is TGTGCCTGGAGCAGAACAGATACGCAGTATTTT. Translating it yields CAWSRTDTQYF. The V call is TRBV30, the J call TRBJ2-3; D is unclear. Between the trimmed V and J ends, which lost 3 bases and 3 bases, there was a span of 4 bases. The V gene's germline CDR1 is GTSNPN and CDR2 SVGIG (reference sequence). The CDR3 is made up of 11 amino acids. Together with reference TRBV30 and TRBJ2-3, the CDR3 gives the full variable domain: SQTIHQWPATLVQPVGSPLSLECTVEGTSNPNLYWYRQAAGRGLQLLFYSVGIGQISSEVPQNLSASRPQDRQFILSSKKLLLSDSGFYLCAWSRTDTQYFGPGTRLTVL.

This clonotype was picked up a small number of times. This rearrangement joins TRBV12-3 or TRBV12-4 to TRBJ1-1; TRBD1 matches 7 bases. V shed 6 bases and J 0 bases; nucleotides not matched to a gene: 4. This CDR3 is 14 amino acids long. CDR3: CASRRDRLNTEAFF. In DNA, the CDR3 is TGTGCCAGCAGACGGGACAGATTGAACACTGAAGCTTTCTTT.

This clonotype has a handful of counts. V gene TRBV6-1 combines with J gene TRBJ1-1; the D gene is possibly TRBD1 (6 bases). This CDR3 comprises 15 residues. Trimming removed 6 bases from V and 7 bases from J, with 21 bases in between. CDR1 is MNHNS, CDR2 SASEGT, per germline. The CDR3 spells CASRLRKQGVGEAFF. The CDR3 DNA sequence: TGTGCCAGCAGACTCAGAAAACAGGGAGTTGGTGAAGCTTTCTTT.

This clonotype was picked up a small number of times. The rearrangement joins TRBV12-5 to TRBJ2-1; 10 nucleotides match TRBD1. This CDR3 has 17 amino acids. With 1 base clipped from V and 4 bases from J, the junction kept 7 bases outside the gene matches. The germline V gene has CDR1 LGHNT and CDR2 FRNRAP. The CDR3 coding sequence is TGTGCTAGTGGTTTGGGTTTGGGACAGGGGAATTACAATGAGCAGTTCTTC. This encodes CASGLGLGQGNYNEQFF.

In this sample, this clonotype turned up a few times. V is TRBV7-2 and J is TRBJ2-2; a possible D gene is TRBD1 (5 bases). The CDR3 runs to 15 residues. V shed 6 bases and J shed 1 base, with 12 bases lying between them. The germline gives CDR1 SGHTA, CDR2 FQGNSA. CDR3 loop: CASRPRQRNTGELFF. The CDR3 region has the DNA TGTGCCAGCAGACCACGACAGAGGAACACCGGGGAGCTGTTTTTT. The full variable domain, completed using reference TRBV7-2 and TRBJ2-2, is GAGVSQSPSNKVTEKGKDVELRCDPISGHTALYWYRQSLGQGLEFLIYFQGNSAPDKSGLPSDRFSAERTGGSVSTLTIQRTQQEDSAVYLCASRPRQRNTGELFFGEGSRLTVL.

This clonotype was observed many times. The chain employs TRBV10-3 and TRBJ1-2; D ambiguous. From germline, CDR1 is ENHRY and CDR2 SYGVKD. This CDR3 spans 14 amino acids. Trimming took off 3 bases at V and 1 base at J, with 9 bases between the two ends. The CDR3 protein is CAISDWGNNYGYTF. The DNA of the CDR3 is TGTGCCATCAGTGATTGGGGTAATAACTATGGCTACACCTTC.

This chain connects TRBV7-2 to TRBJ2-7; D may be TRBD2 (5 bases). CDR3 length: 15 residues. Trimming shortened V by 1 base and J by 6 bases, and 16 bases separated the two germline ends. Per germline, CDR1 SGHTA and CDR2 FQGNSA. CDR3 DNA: TGTGCCAGCAGCTTAGATCCGGGATCATCCCTCGAGCAGTACTTC. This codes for CASSLDPGSSLEQYF. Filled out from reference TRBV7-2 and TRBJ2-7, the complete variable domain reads GAGVSQSPSNKVTEKGKDVELRCDPISGHTALYWYRQSLGQGLEFLIYFQGNSAPDKSGLPSDRFSAERTGGSVSTLTIQRTQQEDSAVYLCASSLDPGSSLEQYFGPGTRLTVT.

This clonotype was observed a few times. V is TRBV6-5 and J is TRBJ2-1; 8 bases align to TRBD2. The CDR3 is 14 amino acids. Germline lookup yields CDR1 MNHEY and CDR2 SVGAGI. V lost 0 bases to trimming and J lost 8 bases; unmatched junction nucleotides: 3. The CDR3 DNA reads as TGTGCCAGCAGTTACTCGACAGCGGGAGATGAGCAGTTCTTC. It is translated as CASSYSTAGDEQFF.

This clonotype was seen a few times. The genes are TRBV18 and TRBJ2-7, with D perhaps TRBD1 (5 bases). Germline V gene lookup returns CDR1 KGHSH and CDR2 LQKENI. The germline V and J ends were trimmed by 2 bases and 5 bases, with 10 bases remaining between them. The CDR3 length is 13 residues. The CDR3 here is CASSPGQGNEQYF. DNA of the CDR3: TGTGCCAGCTCACCAGGCCAGGGCAACGAGCAGTACTTC.

CDR3 in DNA: TGTGCCAGCAGTCATACTCCAACCTCCTACAATGAGCAGTTCTTC. This encodes CASSHTPTSYNEQFF. This chain joins TRBV6-5 and TRBJ2-1; D not certain. The CDR3 contains 15 residues. V was shortened by 5 bases and J by 0 bases, with 11 bases between the two germline ends. The germline CDR1 and CDR2 sequences are MNHEY and SVGAGI.

CDR3 DNA: TGCGCCAGCAGGATGGGGGGGTCGACCTACGAGCAGTACTTC. This translates into CASRMGGSTYEQYF. The chain links TRBV5-1 to TRBJ2-7; 7 bases are a match to TRBD2. Germline CDR1 and CDR2: SGHRS and YFSETQ. Losses at the gene ends were 5 bases for V and 2 bases for J; bases not matched to a gene: 7. The CDR3 is 14 amino acids.

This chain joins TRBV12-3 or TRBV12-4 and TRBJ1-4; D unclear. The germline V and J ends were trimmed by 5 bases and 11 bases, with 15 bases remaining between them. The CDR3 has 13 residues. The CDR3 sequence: CASSPRRTWKLFF. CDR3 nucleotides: TGTGCCAGCAGTCCCCGGAGGACGTGGAAACTGTTTTTT.